This T cell receptor (beta chain) was sequenced in a study of response to subunit inactivated influenza vaccine. MiXCR, applied by TCRdb to the RT-PCR reads, yields one record per CDR3 protein. The sample carries around 710,000 distinct CDR3 sequences, more than 11% recorded once. The germline V gene encodes CDR1 MNHNS and CDR2 SASEGT. The V end was cut by 5 bases, the J end by 4 bases, with 17 bases between. The CDR3 is 15 amino acids. Here the sequenced sample was PBMCs from blood, taken 14 days before vaccination. The chain employs TRBV6-1 and TRBJ1-1; D perhaps matches TRBD1 (6 bases). The receptor was isolated from a man in his forties or fifties who received an inactivated influenza vaccine. For the CDR3, the DNA is TGTGCCAGCAGTCTCTCCACACAGGGAGCCACTGAAGCTTTCTTT. Amino acids: CASSLSTQGATEAFF.